Here is one T cell receptor (beta chain) with its context. The antigen is not known. The entry originates in a study of blood T cells in healthy people across ages. The study, taken as a whole, reports: Per million T cells, TCR beta diversity dropped about linearly as age rose.

Alongside a J-beta primer mix, a sample-barcoded 5' primer served in a second PCR lasting roughly 7 to 12 cycles. TCRdb reprocessed the 5' RACE reads via MiXCR and lists one record per CDR3 protein. The table includes more than 900,000 distinct CDR3 sequences, approximately 26% detected once. Deletions cut 4 bases from V and 7 bases from J, with 18 bases between. Germline V CDR1 and CDR2: SGDLS, YYNGEE. The CDR3 has 15 residues. This same sample was also taken into another study, of T cells of mothers and their children.

Sequenced: blood. The receptor was derived from a girl between 2 and 10 years old in good health. V and J are TRBV9 and TRBJ2-4; maybe TRBD2 (7 bases). In DNA form, the CDR3 reads TGTGCCAGCAGCCAAGGAGGGGGGGGTATGAACATTCAGTACTTC. Translated, it gives CASSQGGGGMNIQYF.